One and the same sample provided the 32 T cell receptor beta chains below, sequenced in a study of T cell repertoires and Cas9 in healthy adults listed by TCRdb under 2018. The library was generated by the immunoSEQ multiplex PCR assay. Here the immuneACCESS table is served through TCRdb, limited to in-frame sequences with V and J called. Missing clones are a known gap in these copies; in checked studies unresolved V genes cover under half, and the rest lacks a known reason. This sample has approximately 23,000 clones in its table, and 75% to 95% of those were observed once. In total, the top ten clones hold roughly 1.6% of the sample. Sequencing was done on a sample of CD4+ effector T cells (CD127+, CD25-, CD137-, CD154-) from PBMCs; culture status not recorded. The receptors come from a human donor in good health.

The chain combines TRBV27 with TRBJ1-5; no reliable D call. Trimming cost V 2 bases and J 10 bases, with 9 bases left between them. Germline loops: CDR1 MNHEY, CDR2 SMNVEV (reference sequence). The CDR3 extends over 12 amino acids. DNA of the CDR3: TGTGCCAGCAGTTTAGCAATGGGACCCCAGCATTTT. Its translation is CASSLAMGPQHF.

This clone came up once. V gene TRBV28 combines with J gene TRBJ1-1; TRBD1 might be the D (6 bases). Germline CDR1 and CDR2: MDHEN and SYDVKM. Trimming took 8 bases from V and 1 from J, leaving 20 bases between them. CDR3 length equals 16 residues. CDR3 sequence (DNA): TGTGCCAGCCCCCCCGGAGGACAGCCTGGGAACACTGAAGCTTTCTTT. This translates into CASPPGGQPGNTEAFF.

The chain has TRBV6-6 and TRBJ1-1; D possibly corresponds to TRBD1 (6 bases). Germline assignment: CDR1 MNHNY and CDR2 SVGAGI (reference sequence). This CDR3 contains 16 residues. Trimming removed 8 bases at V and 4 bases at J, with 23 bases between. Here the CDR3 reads CASYRGPGGGGTEAFF. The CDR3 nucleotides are TGTGCCAGCTATCGGGGGCCCGGGGGCGGGGGCACTGAAGCTTTCTTT.

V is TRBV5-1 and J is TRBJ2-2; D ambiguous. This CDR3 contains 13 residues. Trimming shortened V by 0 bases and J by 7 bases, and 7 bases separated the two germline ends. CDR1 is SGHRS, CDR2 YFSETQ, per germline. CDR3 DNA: TGCGCCAGCAGCTTGGATGCAATCGGGGAGCTGTTTTTT. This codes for CASSLDAIGELFF.

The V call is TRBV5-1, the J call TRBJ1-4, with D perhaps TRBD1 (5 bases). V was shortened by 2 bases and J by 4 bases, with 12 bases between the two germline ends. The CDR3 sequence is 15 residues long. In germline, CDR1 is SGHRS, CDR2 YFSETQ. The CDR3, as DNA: TGCGCCAGCAGCTTTAGGCAGGGTGGTAATGAAAAACTGTTTTTT. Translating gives CASSFRQGGNEKLFF.

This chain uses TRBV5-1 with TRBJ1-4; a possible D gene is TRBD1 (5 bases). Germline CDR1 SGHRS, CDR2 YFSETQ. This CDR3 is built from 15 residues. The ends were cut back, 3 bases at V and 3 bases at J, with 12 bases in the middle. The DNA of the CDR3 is TGCGCCAGCAGCTCCACGACAGCCCCTAATGAAAAACTGTTTTTT. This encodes CASSSTTAPNEKLFF.

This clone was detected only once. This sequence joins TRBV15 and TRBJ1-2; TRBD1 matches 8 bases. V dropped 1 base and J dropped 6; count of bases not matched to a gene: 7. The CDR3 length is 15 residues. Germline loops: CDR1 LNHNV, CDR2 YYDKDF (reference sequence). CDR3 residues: CATSRGTGGVNGYTF. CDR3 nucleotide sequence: TGTGCCACCAGCAGAGGAACAGGGGGAGTAAATGGCTACACCTTC. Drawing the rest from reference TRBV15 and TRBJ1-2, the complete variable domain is DAMVIQNPRYQVTQFGKPVTLSCSQTLNHNVMYWYQQKSSQAPKLLFHYYDKDFNNEADTPDNFQSRRPNTSFCFLDIRSPGLGDTAMYLCATSRGTGGVNGYTFGSGTRLTVV.

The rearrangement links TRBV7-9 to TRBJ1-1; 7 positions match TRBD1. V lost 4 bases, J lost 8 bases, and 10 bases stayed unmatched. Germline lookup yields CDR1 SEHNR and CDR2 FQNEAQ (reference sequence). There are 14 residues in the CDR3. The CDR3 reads CASSSTVGGGEAFF. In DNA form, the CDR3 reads TGTGCCAGCAGCTCCACCGTCGGAGGGGGCGAAGCTTTCTTT. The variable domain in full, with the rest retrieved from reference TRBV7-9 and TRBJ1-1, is DTGVSQNPRHKITKRGQNVTFRCDPISEHNRLYWYRQTLGQGPEFLTYFQNEAQLEKSRLLSDRFSAERPKGSFSTLEIQRTEQGDSAMYLCASSSTVGGGEAFFGQGTRLTVV.

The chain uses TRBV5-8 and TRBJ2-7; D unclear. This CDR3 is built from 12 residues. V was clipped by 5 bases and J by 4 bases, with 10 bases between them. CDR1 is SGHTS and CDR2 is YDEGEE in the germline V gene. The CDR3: CASSRSAYEQYF. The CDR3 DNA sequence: TGTGCCAGCAGTCGATCCGCGTACGAGCAGTACTTC.

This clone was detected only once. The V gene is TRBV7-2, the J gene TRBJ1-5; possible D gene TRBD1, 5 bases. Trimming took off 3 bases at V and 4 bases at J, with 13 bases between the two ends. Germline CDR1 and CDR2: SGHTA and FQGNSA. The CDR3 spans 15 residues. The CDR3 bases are TGTGCCAGCAGCTTTCTGAACCAGGGTAATCAGCCCCAGCATTTT. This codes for CASSFLNQGNQPQHF.

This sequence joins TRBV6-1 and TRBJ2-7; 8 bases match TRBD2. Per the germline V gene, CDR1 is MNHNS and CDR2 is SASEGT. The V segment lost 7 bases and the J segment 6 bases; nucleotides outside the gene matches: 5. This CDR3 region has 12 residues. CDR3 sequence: CASIGGGLEQYF. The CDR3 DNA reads TGTGCCAGCATCGGGGGGGGGCTCGAGCAGTACTTC.

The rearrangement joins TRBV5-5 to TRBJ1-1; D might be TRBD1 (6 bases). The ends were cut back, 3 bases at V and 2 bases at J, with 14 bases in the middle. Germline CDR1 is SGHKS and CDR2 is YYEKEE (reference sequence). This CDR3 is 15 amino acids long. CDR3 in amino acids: CASSSLRGVNTEAFF. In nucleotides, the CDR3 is TGTGCCAGCAGCTCCCTTAGGGGGGTAAACACTGAAGCTTTCTTT.

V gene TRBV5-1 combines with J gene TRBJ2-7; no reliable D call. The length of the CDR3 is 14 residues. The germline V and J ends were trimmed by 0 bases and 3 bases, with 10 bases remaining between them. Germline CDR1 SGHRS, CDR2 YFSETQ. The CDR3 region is CASSLATSNYEQYF. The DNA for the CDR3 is TGCGCCAGCAGCTTGGCCACCAGCAACTACGAGCAGTACTTC.

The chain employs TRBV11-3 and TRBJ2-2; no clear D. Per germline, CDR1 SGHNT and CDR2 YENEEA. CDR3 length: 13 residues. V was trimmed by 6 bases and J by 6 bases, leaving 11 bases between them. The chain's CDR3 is CASSPSGPGELFF. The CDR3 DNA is TGTGCCAGCAGTCCGTCCGGACCCGGGGAGCTGTTTTTT.

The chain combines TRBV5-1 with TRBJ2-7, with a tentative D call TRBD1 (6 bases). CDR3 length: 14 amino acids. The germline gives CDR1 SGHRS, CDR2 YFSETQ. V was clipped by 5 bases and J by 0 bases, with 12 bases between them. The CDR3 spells CASRTRDNSYEQYF. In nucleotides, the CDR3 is TGCGCCAGCAGGACCCGGGACAACTCCTACGAGCAGTACTTC.

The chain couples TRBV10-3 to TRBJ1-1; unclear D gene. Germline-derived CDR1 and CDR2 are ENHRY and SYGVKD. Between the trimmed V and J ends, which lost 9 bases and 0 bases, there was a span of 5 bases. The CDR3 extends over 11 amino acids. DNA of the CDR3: TGTGCCATTGGCGTGAACACTGAAGCTTTCTTT. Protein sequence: CAIGVNTEAFF.

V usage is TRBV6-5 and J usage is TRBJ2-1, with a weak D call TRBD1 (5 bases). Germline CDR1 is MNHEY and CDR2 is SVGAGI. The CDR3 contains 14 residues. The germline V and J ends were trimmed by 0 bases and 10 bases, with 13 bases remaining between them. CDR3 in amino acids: CASSYSKGLGEQFF. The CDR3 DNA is TGTGCCAGCAGTTACTCGAAGGGGCTGGGGGAGCAGTTCTTC.

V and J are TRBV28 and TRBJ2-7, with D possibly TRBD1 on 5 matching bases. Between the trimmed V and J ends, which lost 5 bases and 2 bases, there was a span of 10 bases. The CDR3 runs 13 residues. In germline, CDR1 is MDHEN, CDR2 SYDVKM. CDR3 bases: TGTGCCAGCAGTGGGGCCCTACCCTACGAGCAGTACTTC. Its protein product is CASSGALPYEQYF.

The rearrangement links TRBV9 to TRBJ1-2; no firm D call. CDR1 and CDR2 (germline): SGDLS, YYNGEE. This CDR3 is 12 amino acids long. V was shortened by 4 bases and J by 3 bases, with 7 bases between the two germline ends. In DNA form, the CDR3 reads TGTGCCAGCAGCCCGGTGCACTATGGCTACACCTTC. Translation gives CASSPVHYGYTF.

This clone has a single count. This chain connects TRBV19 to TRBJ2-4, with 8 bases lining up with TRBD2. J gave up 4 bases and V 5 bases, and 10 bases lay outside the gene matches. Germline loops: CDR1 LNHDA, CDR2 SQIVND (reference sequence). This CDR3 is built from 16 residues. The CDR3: CASSSSPGRVKNIQYF. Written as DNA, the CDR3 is TGTGCCAGTAGTTCCTCTCCCGGGAGGGTTAAAAACATTCAGTACTTC.

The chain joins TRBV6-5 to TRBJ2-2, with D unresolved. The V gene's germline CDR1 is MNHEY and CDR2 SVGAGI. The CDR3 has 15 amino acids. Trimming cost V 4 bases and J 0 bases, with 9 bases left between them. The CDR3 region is CASSLAAANTGELFF. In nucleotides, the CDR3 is TGTGCCAGCAGTTTGGCAGCCGCGAACACCGGGGAGCTGTTTTTT.

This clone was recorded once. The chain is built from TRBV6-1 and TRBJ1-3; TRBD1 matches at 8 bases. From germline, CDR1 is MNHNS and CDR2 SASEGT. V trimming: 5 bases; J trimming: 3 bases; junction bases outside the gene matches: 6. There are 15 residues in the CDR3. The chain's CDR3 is CASSPLGQGGNTIYF. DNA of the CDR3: TGTGCCAGCAGTCCACTCGGACAGGGTGGAAACACCATATATTTT.

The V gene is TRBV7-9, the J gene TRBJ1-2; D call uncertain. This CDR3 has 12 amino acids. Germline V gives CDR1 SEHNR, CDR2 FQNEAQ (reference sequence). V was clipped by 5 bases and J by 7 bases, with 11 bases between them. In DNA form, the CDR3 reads TGTGCCAGCAGCACACTCACGGCTGGCTACACCTTC. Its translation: CASSTLTAGYTF.

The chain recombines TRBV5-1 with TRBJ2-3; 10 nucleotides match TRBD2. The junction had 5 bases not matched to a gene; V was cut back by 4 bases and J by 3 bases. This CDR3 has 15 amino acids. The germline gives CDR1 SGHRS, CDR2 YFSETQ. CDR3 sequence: CASSPERGGTDTQYF. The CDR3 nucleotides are TGCGCCAGCAGCCCCGAGCGGGGGGGTACAGATACGCAGTATTTT.

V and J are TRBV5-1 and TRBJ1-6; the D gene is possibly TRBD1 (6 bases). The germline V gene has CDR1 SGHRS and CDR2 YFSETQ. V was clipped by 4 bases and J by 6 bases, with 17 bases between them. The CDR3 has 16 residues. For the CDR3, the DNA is TGCGCCAGCAGCGAATCCCAGGGGATCGGTAATTCACCCCTCCACTTT. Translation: CASSESQGIGNSPLHF.

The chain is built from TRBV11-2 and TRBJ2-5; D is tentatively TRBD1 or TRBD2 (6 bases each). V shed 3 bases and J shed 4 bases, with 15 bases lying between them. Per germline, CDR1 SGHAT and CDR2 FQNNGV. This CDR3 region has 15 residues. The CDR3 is CASSFRDGGRETQYF. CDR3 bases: TGTGCCAGCAGCTTCCGGGATGGGGGGCGAGAGACCCAGTACTTC.

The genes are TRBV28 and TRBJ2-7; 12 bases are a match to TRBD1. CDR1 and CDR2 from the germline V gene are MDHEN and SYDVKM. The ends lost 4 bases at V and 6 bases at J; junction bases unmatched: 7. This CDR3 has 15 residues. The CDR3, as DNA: TGTGCCAGCAGTTCGCACGGGACAGGGGGCGGCGAGCAGTACTTC. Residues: CASSSHGTGGGEQYF. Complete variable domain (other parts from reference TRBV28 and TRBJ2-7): DVKVTQSSRYLVKRTGEKVFLECVQDMDHENMFWYRQDPGLGLRLIYFSYDVKMKEKGDIPEGYSVSREKKERFSLILESASTNQTSMYLCASSSHGTGGGEQYFGPGTRLTVT.

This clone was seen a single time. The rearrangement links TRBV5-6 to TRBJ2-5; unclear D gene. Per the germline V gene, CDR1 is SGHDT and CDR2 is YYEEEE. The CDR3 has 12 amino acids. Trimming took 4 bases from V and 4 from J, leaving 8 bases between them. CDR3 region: CASSPTGETQYF. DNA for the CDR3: TGTGCCAGCAGCCCCACCGGAGAGACCCAGTACTTC.

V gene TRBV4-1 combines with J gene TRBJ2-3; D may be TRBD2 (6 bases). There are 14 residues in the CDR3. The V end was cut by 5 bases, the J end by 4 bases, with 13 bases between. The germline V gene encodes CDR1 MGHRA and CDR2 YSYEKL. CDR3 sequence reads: CASSSLGEADTQYF. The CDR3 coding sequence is TGCGCCAGCAGCTCCCTAGGGGAGGCAGATACGCAGTATTTT.

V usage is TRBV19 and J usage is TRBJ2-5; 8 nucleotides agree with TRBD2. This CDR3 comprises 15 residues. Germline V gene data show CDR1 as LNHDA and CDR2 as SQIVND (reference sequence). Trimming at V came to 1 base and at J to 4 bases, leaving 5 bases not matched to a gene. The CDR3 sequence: CASSIARGGTETQYF. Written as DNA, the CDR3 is TGTGCCAGTAGTATAGCCCGCGGGGGGACAGAGACCCAGTACTTC.

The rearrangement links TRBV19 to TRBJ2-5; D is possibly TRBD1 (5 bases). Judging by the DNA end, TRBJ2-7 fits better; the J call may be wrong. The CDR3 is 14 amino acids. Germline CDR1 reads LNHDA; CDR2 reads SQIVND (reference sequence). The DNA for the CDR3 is TGTGCCAGTAGCTACAGGCCGGGCCCCTACGAGCAGTACTTC. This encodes CASSYRPGPYEQYF.

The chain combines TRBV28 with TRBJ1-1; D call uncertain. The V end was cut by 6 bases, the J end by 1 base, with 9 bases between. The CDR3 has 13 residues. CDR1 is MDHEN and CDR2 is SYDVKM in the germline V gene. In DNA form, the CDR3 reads TGTGCCAGCAGCGAAGGAGGGAACACTGAAGCTTTCTTT. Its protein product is CASSEGGNTEAFF.